Listed below are T cell receptor beta chains from one sample, sequenced in a study of identical twins. From the 5' RACE reads, TCRdb called clonotypes with MiXCR, one entry per CDR3 protein. Of roughly 720,000 distinct CDR3 sequences listed, 18% are singletons. The same specimen was also included in a second study, on T cells expressing NK-cell markers.

Sequencing input: PBMCs. These receptor sequences come from a woman younger than 30 in good health. Both conserved end residues are part of each CDR3. A D gene is named only where the DNA matches it firmly. For some rows the clone size is stated as once, few or many, or as a class when expanded; others skip it.

d_gene | abundance | j_gene | v_gene | CDR3nt | CDR3aa
NA | NA | TRBJ2-1 | TRBV10-3 | TGTGCCATCAGGCCGGCGGCCTACAATGAGCAGTTCTTC | CAIRPAAYNEQFF
NA | NA | TRBJ2-3 | TRBV27 | TGTGCCAGCAGTCGTAACCCTGCGATGCCGGATACGCAGTATTTT | CASSRNPAMPDTQYF
TRBD2 | NA | TRBJ2-3 | TRBV12-3/TRBV12-4 | TGTGCCAGCAGTTTGGCGGGAGCGCAGTATTTT | CASSLAGAQYF
NA | NA | TRBJ1-1 | TRBV7-2 | TGTGCCAGCACCCGACAGAGGAACACTGAAGCTTTCTTT | CASTRQRNTEAFF
TRBD1 | NA | TRBJ2-1 | TRBV6-5 | TGTGCCAGCAGTTACCTGGGACAGGGGGTTACCAATGAGCAGTTCTTC | CASSYLGQGVTNEQFF
TRBD2 | NA | TRBJ2-5 | TRBV20-1 | TGCAGTGCTAGTCGGAGAGTAGCGGGGGGGCTGGAGACCCAGTACTTC | CSASRRVAGGLETQYF
TRBD1 | NA | TRBJ2-5 | TRBV7-2 | TGTGCCAGCAGCTCCTATTTGGGGACAGAAGAGACCCAGTACTTC | CASSSYLGTEETQYF
TRBD2 | few | TRBJ2-2 | TRBV3-1 | TGTGCCAGCAGCCAGGAGGGACTAGCGGGAGCGCTCACCGGGGAGCTGTTTTTT | CASSQEGLAGALTGELFF
NA | few | TRBJ2-5 | TRBV12-5 | TGTGCTAGTGCCCCGTCGGGTGAGGAGACCCAGTACTTC | CASAPSGEETQYF
TRBD2 | many | TRBJ2-1 | TRBV10-3 | TGTGCCATCAGTGACCCTTCTCGCGGGAGCTCCTACAATGAGCAGTTCTTC | CAISDPSRGSSYNEQFF
NA | many | TRBJ2-3 | TRBV10-3 | TGTGCCGCGACGGATGGAGGGTGGACAGATACGCAGTATTTT | CAATDGGWTDTQYF
TRBD1 | NA | TRBJ2-1 | TRBV9 | TGTGCCAGCAGCGCACCACAGGGGTTCTCCTACAATGAGCAGTTCTTC | CASSAPQGFSYNEQFF
TRBD2 | few | TRBJ2-3 | TRBV5-1 | TGCGCCAGCAGCTCCTTAGCGACTAGCGGAAAAGGTGGCGATACGCAGTATTTT | CASSSLATSGKGGDTQYF
NA | NA | TRBJ2-5 | TRBV6-1 | TGTGCCAGCAGTGAAAACGACCCCCAATACTTC | CASSENDPQYF
TRBD2 | NA | TRBJ2-4 | TRBV2 | TGTGCCAGCAGGAAGACTAGCGGACTGATAGCCAAAAACATTCAGTACTTC | CASRKTSGLIAKNIQYF
NA | NA | TRBJ1-4 | TRBV29-1 | TGCAGCGTTGAGGACGGAGCCGGGAGTGAAAAACTGTTTTTT | CSVEDGAGSEKLFF